This T cell receptor beta chain was sequenced for a study of monozygotic twins with inflammatory bowel disease. Study-level points and caveats: No one strong IBD-associated signal or clonotype was supported.

Note on this clonotype: Its antigen remains unidentified.

TCRdb reprocessed the 5' RACE reads, with one entry per CDR3 protein and no DNA. Its listing shows about 300,000 distinct CDR3 sequences. Specimen: blood. The receptor comes from a human donor with ulcerative colitis or Crohn's disease, or a healthy co-twin of an affected twin (not recorded which).

The CDR3 protein is CASRQGSDQNEQFF. The J gene is TRBJ2-1, the V gene TRBV5-1; TCRdb outputs TRBD1, but without DNA this stays unchecked. Germline loops: CDR1 SGHRS, CDR2 YFSETQ. The CDR3 runs to 14 residues.